This T cell receptor beta chain stems from a study of glioma-infiltrating T cells. Study-wide results and caveats: Non-neoplastic patients had below-expected tissue-blood divergence, while all gliomas exceeded expectation.

V dropped 3 bases and J dropped 7; count of bases not matched to a gene: 4. CDR3 length: 14 residues. The germline gives CDR1 SQVTM, CDR2 ANQGSEA. TCR alpha and beta CDR3 regions were amplified from RNA using iRepertoire nested multiplex PCR. TCRdb re-analysed the multiplex PCR reads in MiXCR, keeping a single row per CDR3 protein. The sample carries roughly 350,000 distinct CDR3 sequences, about two fifths recorded once. Regarding this clonotype: Its antigen is undetermined.

Sequenced material: glioma tissue, nonneoplastic brain tissue, or PBMCs (not recorded which). The rearrangement uses TRBV29-1 and TRBJ2-1; 12 bases line up with TRBD2. The clonotype originates from a human donor with low-grade glioma or glioblastoma, undergoing nonglioma brain surgery, or in good health (not recorded which). This CDR3 reads CSVDWTSGVNEQFF. CDR3 DNA sequence: TGCAGCGTTGACTGGACTAGCGGGGTGAATGAGCAGTTCTTC.